This TCR beta chain derives from a study of beta chain features in type 1 diabetes. Stem cell-like memory, regulatory, central memory and naive CD4+ cells were sorted via CD45RO/CCR7/CD25/CD127/CD95/CD27. Overall study results and limits: Insertions at VDJ junctions were less frequent in type 1 diabetes patients. These patients also deleted more nucleotides at the same junctions.

Expressed TCRB transcripts got sequenced, as all isolated RNA was reverse transcribed. Assay used: immunoSEQ multiplex PCR; TCRdb lists only in-frame clones, some missing. The data contain 150,000 or so clones, about a tenth of them singletons. The CDR3 totals 13 residues. Germline V gives CDR1 SGHRS, CDR2 YFSETQ. Trimming pared 0 bases from V and 4 bases from J, leaving 7 bases between. This clone has just a few counts. Its matching antigen is unknown. The rearrangement uses TRBV5-1 and TRBJ1-2, with D possibly TRBD1 on 6 matching bases. The source is a man between 18 and 29 years old in good health. Sequencing was carried out using central memory CD4+ T cells from blood. CDR3 sequence (DNA): TGCGCCAGCAGCTTGGCGGACAGCTATGGCTACACCTTC. It yields the protein CASSLADSYGYTF.